Included here is one TCR beta chain sequence, with context. Clones were sequenced by immunoSEQ multiplex PCR, and TCRdb holds only the in-frame ones, with some missing. The sample lists around 62,000 clones; about 90% were seen once. The V gene lost 5 bases and the J gene lost 4 bases, with 14 bases spanning the gap. The CDR3 contains 14 residues. Germline V CDR1 and CDR2: MDHEN, SYDVKM. This entry belongs to a study of chemoradiotherapy in HPV16-positive cancers. This clonotype was obtained from a human donor with HPV-associated anogenital cancer. The rearrangement uses TRBV28 and TRBJ2-5; D is ambiguous. Specimen: blood, collected from a patient who underwent chemoradiotherapy. Here the CDR3 reads CASSPLSWGETQYF. DNA for the CDR3: TGTGCCAGCAGTCCCCTGAGTTGGGGAGAGACCCAGTACTTC. The whole variable domain, filled in from reference TRBV28 and TRBJ2-5, reads DVKVTQSSRYLVKRTGEKVFLECVQDMDHENMFWYRQDPGLGLRLIYFSYDVKMKEKGDIPEGYSVSREKKERFSLILESASTNQTSMYLCASSPLSWGETQYFGPGTRLLVL.